The 5 T cell receptor beta chains listed next were all sequenced from one sample in a study of vaccination effects on CD4 cells after COVID-19. Produced via immunoSEQ multiplex PCR; TCRdb's table is partial and in-frame only. The table has tens of thousands of clones, around 66% seen once; the top ten hold about 11%. Expansion with viral peptide pools was applied to antigen-specific CD4+ T cells by the ViraFEST assay prior to sequencing. Cells that had been cultured for roughly 9 days were the source of isolated CD4+ T cells. These receptors have no known antigen. The sample here was CD4+ T cells from PBMCs cultured with HCoV-229E spike peptides, taken before COVID-19 vaccination. These receptors all stem from a human donor who received a COVID-19 vaccine.

The chain joins TRBV30 to TRBJ1-6; 8 nucleotides align to TRBD1. The CDR3 covers 15 residues. In germline, CDR1 is GTSNPN, CDR2 SVGIG (reference sequence). Trimming took 3 bases from V and 9 from J; bases not matched to a gene: 10. CDR3 coding DNA: TGTGCCTGGAGAGTCGAGGACAGGGTGAGTTCACCCCTCCACTTT. Its protein is CAWRVEDRVSSPLHF.

This clone was detected a few times. The V and J genes are TRBV19 and TRBJ2-1; 7 nucleotides agree with TRBD2. V shed 7 bases and J 0 bases; nucleotides not matched to a gene: 6. This CDR3 region has 15 residues. Germline CDR1 reads LNHDA; CDR2 reads SQIVND (reference sequence). Here the CDR3 reads CASTISGASYNEQFF. CDR3 nucleotide sequence: TGTGCCAGTACCATAAGCGGGGCCTCCTACAATGAGCAGTTCTTC.

The CDR3 here is CATSRDLGYGYNEQFF. The CDR3 DNA reads TGTGCCACCAGCAGAGATCTGGGGTATGGGTACAATGAGCAGTTCTTC. V gene TRBV15 combines with J gene TRBJ2-1; no clear D. The CDR3 has 16 residues. The V end was cut by 0 bases, the J end by 4 bases, with 13 bases between. Germline V gene sequence: CDR1 LNHNV, CDR2 YYDKDF (reference sequence).

The rearrangement joins TRBV19 to TRBJ1-6, with a tentative D call TRBD1 (5 bases). This CDR3 contains 17 residues. The germline gives CDR1 LNHDA, CDR2 SQIVND (reference sequence). V was pared by 6 bases and J by 7 bases, with 22 bases between. The CDR3 here is CASRLFPGGTDNSPLHF. In nucleotides, the CDR3 is TGTGCCAGTAGATTATTCCCTGGGGGTACAGACAATTCACCCCTCCACTTT.

The CDR3 protein is CASSFDGQGANEQFF. The CDR3 bases are TGTGCCAGTAGTTTCGATGGGCAGGGGGCAAATGAGCAGTTCTTC. The chain recombines TRBV19 with TRBJ2-1, with TRBD1 matching 8 bases. The V gene's germline CDR1 is LNHDA and CDR2 SQIVND (reference sequence). The J segment lost 7 bases and the V segment lost 5 bases, leaving 10 bases of the junction unmatched. This CDR3 is 15 amino acids long. Complete variable domain (other parts from reference TRBV19 and TRBJ2-1): DGGITQSPKYLFRKEGQNVTLSCEQNLNHDAMYWYRQDPGQGLRLIYYSQIVNDFQKGDIAEGYSVSREKKESFPLTVTSAQKNPTAFYLCASSFDGQGANEQFFGPGTRLTVL.